The sequence of this T cell receptor beta chain was determined in a study of shared clonotypes between healthy human individuals. Across the study: Sampling drew on donors who were a couple of women and a few men aged 18 to 49.

CDR1 and CDR2 from the germline V gene are SNHLY and FYNNEI. This CDR3 is 13 amino acids long. V trimming: 6 bases; J trimming: 8 bases; junction bases outside the gene matches: 4. Each subset's genomic DNA was split evenly across several immunoSEQ plates. In the original processing: Filtering was not the same, since immunoSEQ gave junction-only sequences without quality scores. Using immunoSEQ multiplex PCR, the repertoire was profiled, and TCRdb retains in-frame clones only, with some absent. That table furnishes V, J and clone size, whereas the DNA furnished D and trimming. The sample includes about 470,000 clones, about four fifths of them seen just once.

This receptor was taken from a woman aged 40 to 50 in good health. Some clones in this sample may be carry-over from other donors' samples. The V call is TRBV2, the J call TRBJ2-2; 9 nucleotides match TRBD2. The sample consisted of PBMCs. The CDR3 DNA reads TGTGCCAGCAGGCGGGAGGGCGGAGGGGAGCTGTTTTTT. Translating it yields CASRREGGGELFF.